Listed here is a single T cell receptor (beta chain). The antigen remains undetermined. Assay used: immunoSEQ multiplex PCR; TCRdb lists only in-frame clones, some missing. The sample contains around 1,000,000 clones, around three quarters of which appear only once. The data belong to a study of shared clonotypes between healthy human individuals. General study points: Sharing of clonotypes among donors was expected to vary with sequencing depth.

V was shortened by 2 bases and J by 4 bases, with 9 bases between the two germline ends. The CDR3 spans 13 residues. Germline assignment: CDR1 MNHNS and CDR2 SASEGT. This chain links TRBV6-1 with TRBJ2-7; D might be TRBD2 (6 bases). This receptor was identified in a young man in good health. Some clones in this sample may be carry-over from other donors' samples. Input material: memory CD4+ T cells from PBMCs. Subset meaning: CD45RA-negative fraction. CDR3 in DNA: TGTGCCAGCAGTGAAACGGGGACTTACGAGCAGTACTTC. Translated: CASSETGTYEQYF.